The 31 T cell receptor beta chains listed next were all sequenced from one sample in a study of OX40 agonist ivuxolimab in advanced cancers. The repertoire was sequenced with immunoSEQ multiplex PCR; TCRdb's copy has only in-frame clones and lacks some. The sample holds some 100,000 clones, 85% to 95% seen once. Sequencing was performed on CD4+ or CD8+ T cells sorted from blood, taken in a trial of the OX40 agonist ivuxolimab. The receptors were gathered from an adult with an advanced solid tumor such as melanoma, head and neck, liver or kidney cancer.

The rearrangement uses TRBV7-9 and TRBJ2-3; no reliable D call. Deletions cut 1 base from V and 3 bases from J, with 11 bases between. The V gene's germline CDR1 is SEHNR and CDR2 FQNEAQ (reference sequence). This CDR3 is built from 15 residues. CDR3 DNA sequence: TGTGCCAGCAGCTTAGAGGGCAGTAGAACAGATACGCAGTATTTT. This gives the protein CASSLEGSRTDTQYF. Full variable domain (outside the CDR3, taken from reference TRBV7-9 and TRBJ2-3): DTGVSQNPRHKITKRGQNVTFRCDPISEHNRLYWYRQTLGQGPEFLTYFQNEAQLEKSRLLSDRFSAERPKGSFSTLEIQRTEQGDSAMYLCASSLEGSRTDTQYFGPGTRLTVL.

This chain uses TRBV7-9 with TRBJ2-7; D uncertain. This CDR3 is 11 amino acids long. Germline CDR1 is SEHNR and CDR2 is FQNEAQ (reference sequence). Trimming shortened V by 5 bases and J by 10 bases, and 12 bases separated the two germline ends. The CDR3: CASSHGPQQYF. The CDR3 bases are TGTGCCAGCAGCCATGGACCGCAACAGTACTTC.

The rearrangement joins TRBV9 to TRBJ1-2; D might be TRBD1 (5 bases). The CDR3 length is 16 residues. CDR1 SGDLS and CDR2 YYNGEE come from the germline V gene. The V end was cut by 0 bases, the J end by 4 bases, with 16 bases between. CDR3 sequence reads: CASSVAGGSNSYGYTF. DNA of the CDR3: TGTGCCAGCAGCGTAGCGGGGGGTAGTAATAGCTATGGCTACACCTTC.

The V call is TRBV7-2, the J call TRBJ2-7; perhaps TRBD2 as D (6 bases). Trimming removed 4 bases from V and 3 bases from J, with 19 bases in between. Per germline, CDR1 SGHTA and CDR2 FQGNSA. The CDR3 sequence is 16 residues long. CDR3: CASSSSWTTNHYEQYF. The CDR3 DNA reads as TGTGCCAGCAGCTCCTCCTGGACTACAAACCACTACGAGCAGTACTTC.

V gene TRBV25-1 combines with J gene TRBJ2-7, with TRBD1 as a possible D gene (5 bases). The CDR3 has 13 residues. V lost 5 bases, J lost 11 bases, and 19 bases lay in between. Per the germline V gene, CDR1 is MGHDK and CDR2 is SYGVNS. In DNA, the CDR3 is TGTGCCAGCAGTTTAGGTAGTGGACAAGCTAAGTACTTC. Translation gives CASSLGSGQAKYF.

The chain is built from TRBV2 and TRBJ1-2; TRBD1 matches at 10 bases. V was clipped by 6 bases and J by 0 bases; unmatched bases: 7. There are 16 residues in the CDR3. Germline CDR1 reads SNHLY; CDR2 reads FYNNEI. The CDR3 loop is CASRGYGTGANYGYTF. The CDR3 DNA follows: TGTGCCAGCAGGGGGTACGGGACAGGGGCTAACTATGGCTACACCTTC.

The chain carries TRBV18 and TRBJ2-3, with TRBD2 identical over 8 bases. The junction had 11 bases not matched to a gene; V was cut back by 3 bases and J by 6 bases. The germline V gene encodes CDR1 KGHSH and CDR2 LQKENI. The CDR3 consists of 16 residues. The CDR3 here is CASSPIPGTSYDTQYF. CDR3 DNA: TGTGCCAGCTCACCTATACCCGGGACTAGTTATGATACGCAGTATTTT. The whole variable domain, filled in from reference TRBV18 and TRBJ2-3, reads NAGVMQNPRHLVRRRGQEARLRCSPMKGHSHVYWYRQLPEEGLKFMVYLQKENIIDESGMPKERFSAEFPKEGPSILRIQQVVRGDSAAYFCASSPIPGTSYDTQYFGPGTRLTVL.

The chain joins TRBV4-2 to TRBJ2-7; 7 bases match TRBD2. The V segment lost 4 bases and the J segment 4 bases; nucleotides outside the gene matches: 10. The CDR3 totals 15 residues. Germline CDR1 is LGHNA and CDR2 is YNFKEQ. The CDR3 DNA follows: TGTGCCAGCAGCCTCCTAAGGGCGGGAGTATACGAGCAGTACTTC. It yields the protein CASSLLRAGVYEQYF.

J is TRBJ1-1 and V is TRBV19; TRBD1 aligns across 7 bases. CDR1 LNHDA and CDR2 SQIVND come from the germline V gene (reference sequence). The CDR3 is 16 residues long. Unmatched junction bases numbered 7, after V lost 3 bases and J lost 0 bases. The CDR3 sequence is CASSIGTARMNTEAFF. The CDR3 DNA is TGTGCCAGTAGTATTGGGACAGCCCGGATGAACACTGAAGCTTTCTTT.

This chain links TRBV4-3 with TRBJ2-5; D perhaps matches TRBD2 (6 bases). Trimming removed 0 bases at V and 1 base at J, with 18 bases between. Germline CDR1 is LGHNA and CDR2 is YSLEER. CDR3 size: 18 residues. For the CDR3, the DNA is TGCGCCAGCAGCCAAGAGGGGGGTTTATCCGGGAGCCAAGAGACCCAGTACTTC. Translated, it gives CASSQEGGLSGSQETQYF.

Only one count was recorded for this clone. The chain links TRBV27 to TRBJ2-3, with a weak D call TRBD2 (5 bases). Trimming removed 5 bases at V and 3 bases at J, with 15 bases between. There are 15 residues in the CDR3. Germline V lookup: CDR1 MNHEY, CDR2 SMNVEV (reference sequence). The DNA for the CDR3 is TGTGCCAGCAGTGACTGGAACGGAGGAACAGATACGCAGTATTTT. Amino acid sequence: CASSDWNGGTDTQYF.

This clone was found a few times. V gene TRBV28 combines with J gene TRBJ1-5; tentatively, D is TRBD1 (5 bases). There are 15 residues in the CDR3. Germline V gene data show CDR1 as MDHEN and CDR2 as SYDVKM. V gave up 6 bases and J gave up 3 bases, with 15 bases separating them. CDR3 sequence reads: CASRPRIRVNQPQHF. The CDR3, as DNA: TGTGCCAGCAGGCCCAGGATCAGGGTCAATCAGCCCCAGCATTTT. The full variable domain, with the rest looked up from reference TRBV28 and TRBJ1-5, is DVKVTQSSRYLVKRTGEKVFLECVQDMDHENMFWYRQDPGLGLRLIYFSYDVKMKEKGDIPEGYSVSREKKERFSLILESASTNQTSMYLCASRPRIRVNQPQHFGDGTRLSIL.

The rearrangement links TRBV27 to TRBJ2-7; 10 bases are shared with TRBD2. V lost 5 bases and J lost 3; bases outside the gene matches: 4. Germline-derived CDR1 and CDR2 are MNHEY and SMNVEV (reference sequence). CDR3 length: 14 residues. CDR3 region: CASSPWTSGYEQYF. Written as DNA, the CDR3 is TGTGCCAGCAGTCCATGGACTAGCGGCTACGAGCAGTACTTC.

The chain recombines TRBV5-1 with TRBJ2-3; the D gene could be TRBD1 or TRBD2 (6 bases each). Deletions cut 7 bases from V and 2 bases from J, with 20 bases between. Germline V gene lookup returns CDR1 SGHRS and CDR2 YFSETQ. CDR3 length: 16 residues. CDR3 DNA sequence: TGCGCCAGCGCCCCAGTGGGGGGCGCAAACACAGATACGCAGTATTTT. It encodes CASAPVGGANTDTQYF. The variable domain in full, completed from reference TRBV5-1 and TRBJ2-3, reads KAGVTQTPRYLIKTRGQQVTLSCSPISGHRSVSWYQQTPGQGLQFLFEYFSETQRNKGNFPGRFSGRQFSNSRSEMNVSTLELGDSALYLCASAPVGGANTDTQYFGPGTRLTVL.

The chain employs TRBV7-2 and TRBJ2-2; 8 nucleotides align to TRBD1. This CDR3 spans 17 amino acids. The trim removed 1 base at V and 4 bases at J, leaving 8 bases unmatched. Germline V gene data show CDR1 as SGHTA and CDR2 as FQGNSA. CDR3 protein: CASSLVPGRGRTGELFF. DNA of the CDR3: TGTGCCAGCAGCTTAGTCCCCGGCAGGGGGCGCACCGGGGAGCTGTTTTTT.

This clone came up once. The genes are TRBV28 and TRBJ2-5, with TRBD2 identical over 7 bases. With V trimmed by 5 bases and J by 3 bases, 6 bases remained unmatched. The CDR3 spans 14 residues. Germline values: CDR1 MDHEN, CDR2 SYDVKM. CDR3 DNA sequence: TGTGCCAGCAGTCCCCTGGGGGGGAAAGAGACCCAGTACTTC. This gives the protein CASSPLGGKETQYF.

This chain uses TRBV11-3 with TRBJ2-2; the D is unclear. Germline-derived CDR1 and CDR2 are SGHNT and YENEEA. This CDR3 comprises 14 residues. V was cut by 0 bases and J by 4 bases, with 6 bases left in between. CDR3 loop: CASSLDILTGELFF. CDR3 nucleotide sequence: TGTGCCAGCAGCTTAGATATCCTCACCGGGGAGCTGTTTTTT.

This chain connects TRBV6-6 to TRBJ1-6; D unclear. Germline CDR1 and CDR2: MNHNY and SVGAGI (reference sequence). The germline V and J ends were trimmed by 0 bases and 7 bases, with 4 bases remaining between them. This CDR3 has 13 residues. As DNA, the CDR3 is TGTGCCAGCAGTTACTCGGAGAATTCACCCCTCCACTTT. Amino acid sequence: CASSYSENSPLHF.

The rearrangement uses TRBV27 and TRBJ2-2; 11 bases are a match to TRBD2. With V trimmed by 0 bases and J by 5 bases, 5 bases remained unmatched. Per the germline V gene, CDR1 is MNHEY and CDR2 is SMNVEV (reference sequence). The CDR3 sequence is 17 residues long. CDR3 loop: CASSLSSSSGGTGELFF. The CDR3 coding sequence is TGTGCCAGCAGTTTATCATCCTCTAGCGGGGGGACCGGGGAGCTGTTTTTT.

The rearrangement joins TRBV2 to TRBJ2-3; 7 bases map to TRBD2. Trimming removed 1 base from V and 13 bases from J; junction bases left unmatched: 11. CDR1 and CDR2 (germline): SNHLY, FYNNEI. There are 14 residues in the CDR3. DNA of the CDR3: TGTGCCAGCAGTGAAGGGCTACCGGGAGGCCCCAAGTATTTT. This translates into CASSEGLPGGPKYF.

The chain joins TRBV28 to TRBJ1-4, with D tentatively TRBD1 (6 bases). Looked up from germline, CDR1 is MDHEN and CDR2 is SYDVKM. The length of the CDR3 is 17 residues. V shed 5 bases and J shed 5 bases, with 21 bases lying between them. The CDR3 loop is CASSTRTVPIPNEKLFF. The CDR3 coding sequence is TGTGCCAGCAGTACCCGGACAGTACCGATACCCAATGAAAAACTGTTTTTT.

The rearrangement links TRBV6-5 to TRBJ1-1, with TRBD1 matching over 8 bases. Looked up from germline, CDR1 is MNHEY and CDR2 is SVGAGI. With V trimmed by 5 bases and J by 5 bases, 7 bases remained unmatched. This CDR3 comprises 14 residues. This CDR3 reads CASSPDRGRTEAFF. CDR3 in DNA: TGTGCCAGCAGTCCCGACAGGGGAAGGACTGAAGCTTTCTTT.

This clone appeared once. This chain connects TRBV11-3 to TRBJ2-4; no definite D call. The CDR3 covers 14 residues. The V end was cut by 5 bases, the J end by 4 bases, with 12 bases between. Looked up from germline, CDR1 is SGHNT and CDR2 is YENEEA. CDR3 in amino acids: CASSPGPTKNIQYF. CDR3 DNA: TGTGCCAGCAGCCCCGGACCGACTAAAAACATTCAGTACTTC.

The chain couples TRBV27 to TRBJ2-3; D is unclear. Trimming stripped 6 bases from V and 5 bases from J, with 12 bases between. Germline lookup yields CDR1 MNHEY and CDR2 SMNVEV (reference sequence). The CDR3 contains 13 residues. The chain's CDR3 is CASRLIAGDTQYF. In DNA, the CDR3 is TGTGCCAGCAGACTAATAGCAGGAGATACGCAGTATTTT.

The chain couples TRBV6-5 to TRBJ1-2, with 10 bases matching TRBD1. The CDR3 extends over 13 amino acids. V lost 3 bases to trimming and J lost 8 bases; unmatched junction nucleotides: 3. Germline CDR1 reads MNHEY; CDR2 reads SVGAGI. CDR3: CASSYGTGEGYTF. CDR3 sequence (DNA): TGTGCCAGCAGTTATGGGACAGGGGAGGGCTACACCTTC.

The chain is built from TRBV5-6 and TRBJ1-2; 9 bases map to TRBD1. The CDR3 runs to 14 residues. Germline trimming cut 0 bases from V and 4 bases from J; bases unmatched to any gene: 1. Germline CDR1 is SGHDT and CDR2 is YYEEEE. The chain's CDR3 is CASSLVTGGYGYTF. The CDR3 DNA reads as TGTGCCAGCAGCTTGGTGACAGGGGGCTATGGCTACACCTTC.

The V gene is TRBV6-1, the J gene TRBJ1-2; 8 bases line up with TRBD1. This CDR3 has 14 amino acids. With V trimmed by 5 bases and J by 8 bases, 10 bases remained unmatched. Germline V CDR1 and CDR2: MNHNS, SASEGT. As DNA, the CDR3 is TGTGCCAGCAGTCAACAGGGGGGCTCTCGCGGCTACACCTTC. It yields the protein CASSQQGGSRGYTF.

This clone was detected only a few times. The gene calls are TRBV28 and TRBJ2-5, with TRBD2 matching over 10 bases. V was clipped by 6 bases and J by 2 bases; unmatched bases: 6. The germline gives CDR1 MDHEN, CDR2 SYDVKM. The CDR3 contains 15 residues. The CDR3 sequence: CASSYGTSDQETQYF. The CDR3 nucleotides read TGTGCCAGCAGCTACGGGACTAGCGATCAAGAGACCCAGTACTTC.

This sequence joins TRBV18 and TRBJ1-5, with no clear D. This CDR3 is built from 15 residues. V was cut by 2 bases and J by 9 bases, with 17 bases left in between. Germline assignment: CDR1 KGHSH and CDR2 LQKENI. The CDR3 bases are TGTGCCAGCTCACCAAACGGGTCCCCGGATCGGCCCCAGCATTTT. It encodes CASSPNGSPDRPQHF.

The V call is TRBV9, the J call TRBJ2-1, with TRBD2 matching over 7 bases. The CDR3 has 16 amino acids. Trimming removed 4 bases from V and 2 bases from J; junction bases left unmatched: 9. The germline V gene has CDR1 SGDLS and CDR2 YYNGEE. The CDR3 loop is CASSRAIGLAYNEQFF. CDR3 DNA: TGTGCCAGCAGCAGAGCTATAGGACTAGCCTACAATGAGCAGTTCTTC.

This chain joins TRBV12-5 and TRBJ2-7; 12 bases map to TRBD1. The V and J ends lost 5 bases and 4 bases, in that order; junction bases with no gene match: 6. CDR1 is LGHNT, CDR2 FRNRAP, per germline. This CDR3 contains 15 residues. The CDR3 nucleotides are TGTGCTAGTGGTAATTGGGACAGGGGGCAATACGAGCAGTACTTC. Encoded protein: CASGNWDRGQYEQYF.